Below, 19 T cell receptor beta chains from the same sample are listed, as sequenced in a study of Ad26.COV2.S vaccination and SARS-CoV-2 variants. Treatment here: around 19 received Ad26.COV2.S at low or high dose, single or two shots; roughly 5 received placebo; per-sample allocation not given. Collection of the samples took place on day 63 after the first injection of vaccine or placebo. Assay used: immunoSEQ multiplex PCR; TCRdb lists only in-frame clones, some missing. The sample has about 430,000 clones; approximately 92% are singletons. The sample here was peripheral blood, taken in a trial of Ad26.COV2.S vaccine versus placebo. The source of these receptors is a person aged 18 to 65 who received the Ad26.COV2.S COVID-19 vaccine or a placebo.

V usage is TRBV7-9 and J usage is TRBJ1-3; unclear D gene. The CDR3 is made up of 13 amino acids. V lost 6 bases to trimming and J lost 2 bases, with 8 bases between them. CDR1 SEHNR and CDR2 FQNEAQ come from the germline V gene (reference sequence). The CDR3 protein is CASRSRAGNTIYF. The DNA for the CDR3 is TGTGCCAGCAGGTCCCGAGCTGGAAACACCATATATTTT.

The V call is TRBV7-8, the J call TRBJ1-2, with D unresolved. Trimming pared 2 bases from V and 0 bases from J, leaving 13 bases between. The germline CDR1 and CDR2 sequences are SGHVS and FQNEAQ. CDR3 size: 16 residues. The CDR3 DNA reads as TGTGCCAGCAGCTTACCGCCGGACCGTACTAACTATGGCTACACCTTC. Translating it yields CASSLPPDRTNYGYTF.

The chain uses TRBV5-6 and TRBJ1-6, with 7 nucleotides matching TRBD1. This CDR3 has 15 residues. V lost 0 bases, J lost 7 bases, and 4 bases stayed unmatched. Germline V gene data show CDR1 as SGHDT and CDR2 as YYEEEE. CDR3 residues: CASSLVDRDNSPLHF. Here the CDR3 DNA reads TGTGCCAGCAGCTTGGTCGACAGGGACAATTCACCCCTCCACTTT.

The chain links TRBV30 to TRBJ1-1; 9 bases agree with TRBD1. The germline V gene encodes CDR1 GTSNPN and CDR2 SVGIG (reference sequence). This CDR3 contains 13 residues. J gave up 4 bases and V 5 bases, and 5 bases lay outside the gene matches. The CDR3 coding sequence is TGTGCCTGGGGGGACAGGGTGGCCACTGAAGCTTTCTTT. This encodes CAWGDRVATEAFF. The full variable domain, with the rest looked up from reference TRBV30 and TRBJ1-1, is SQTIHQWPATLVQPVGSPLSLECTVEGTSNPNLYWYRQAAGRGLQLLFYSVGIGQISSEVPQNLSASRPQDRQFILSSKKLLLSDSGFYLCAWGDRVATEAFFGQGTRLTVV.

This clone was observed a handful of times. This chain links TRBV15 with TRBJ2-1; D gene ambiguous. CDR3 length equals 15 residues. Trimming shortened V by 3 bases and J by 7 bases, and 16 bases separated the two germline ends. Germline assignment: CDR1 LNHNV and CDR2 YYDKDF (reference sequence). For the CDR3, the DNA is TGTGCCACCAGCAGGTTTAGTGGGATAAGGAATGAGCAGTTCTTC. Amino acids: CATSRFSGIRNEQFF. Combining the CDR3 with reference TRBV15 and TRBJ2-1 gives the whole variable domain DAMVIQNPRYQVTQFGKPVTLSCSQTLNHNVMYWYQQKSSQAPKLLFHYYDKDFNNEADTPDNFQSRRPNTSFCFLDIRSPGLGDTAMYLCATSRFSGIRNEQFFGPGTRLTVL.

On this clone itself: The sample contains more than one DNA sequence encoding this CDR3. The chain is built from TRBV9 and TRBJ2-1; D call uncertain. V gave up 0 bases and J gave up 7 bases, with 8 bases separating them. CDR1 is SGDLS and CDR2 is YYNGEE in the germline V gene. The CDR3 contains 13 residues. The chain's CDR3 is CASSVEGWNEQFF. The CDR3 DNA sequence: TGTGCCAGCAGCGTAGAGGGTTGGAATGAGCAGTTCTTC.

The chain joins TRBV27 to TRBJ1-6; D is uncertain. Trimming shortened V by 0 bases and J by 15 bases, and 12 bases separated the two germline ends. The CDR3 has 13 residues. The germline CDR1 and CDR2 sequences are MNHEY and SMNVEV (reference sequence). CDR3 sequence: CASSLSIWRVLHF. The CDR3 DNA follows: TGTGCCAGCAGTTTATCAATCTGGAGGGTCCTCCACTTT.

V is TRBV14 and J is TRBJ2-3; D is unresolved. CDR3 length: 11 residues. Germline values: CDR1 SGHDN, CDR2 FVKESK. V gave up 5 bases and J gave up 6 bases, with 6 bases separating them. The CDR3 reads CASSVEDTQYF. In DNA, the CDR3 is TGTGCCAGCAGCGTAGAGGATACGCAGTATTTT.

This chain joins TRBV20-1 and TRBJ1-5; no clear D gene. V lost 3 bases and J 7 bases, leaving 7 bases between the germline ends. The germline V gene has CDR1 DFQATT and CDR2 SNEGSKA (reference sequence). The CDR3 has 11 residues. This chain's CDR3 is CSASGGQPQHF. In DNA, the CDR3 is TGCAGTGCTAGTGGCGGGCAGCCCCAGCATTTT.

J is TRBJ2-1 and V is TRBV5-6, with TRBD2 matching over 9 bases. V lost 3 bases and J lost 8; bases outside the gene matches: 9. The CDR3 has 15 residues. The V gene's germline CDR1 is SGHDT and CDR2 YYEEEE. CDR3 sequence reads: CASSSGLASRDEQFF. The CDR3 region has the DNA TGTGCCAGCAGCTCCGGACTAGCGTCTCGGGATGAGCAGTTCTTC.

CDR3 amino acids: CASSQGIDRGATGELFF. The CDR3 nucleotides read TGCGCCAGCAGCCAGGGCATAGACAGGGGGGCCACCGGGGAGCTGTTTTTT. V is TRBV4-3 and J is TRBJ2-2, with TRBD1 matching over 9 bases. Trimming cost V 3 bases and J 4 bases; bases outside gene matches: 9. The CDR3 loop spans 17 amino acids. Germline V gives CDR1 LGHNA, CDR2 YSLEER.

The V call is TRBV2, the J call TRBJ1-5; no definite D call. CDR1 SNHLY and CDR2 FYNNEI come from the germline V gene. There are 13 residues in the CDR3. V shed 6 bases and J shed 5 bases, with 11 bases lying between them. CDR3 nucleotides: TGTGCCAGCAGGGCTTCAGGATATCAGCCCCAGCATTTT. Its protein is CASRASGYQPQHF.

The rearrangement links TRBV3-1 (or the pseudogene TRBV3-2) to TRBJ1-1; D ambiguous. CDR3 length equals 14 residues. Trimming left V 2 bases short and J 5 bases short, with 12 bases between. The germline gives CDR1 LGHDT, CDR2 YNNKEL (reference sequence). The CDR3 protein is CASSQHPRGTEAFF. The DNA of the CDR3 is TGTGCCAGCAGCCAACACCCCAGAGGGACTGAAGCTTTCTTT.

The rearrangement links TRBV12-3 or TRBV12-4 to TRBJ1-4, with D possibly matching TRBD1 (6 bases). V lost 5 bases and J lost 5, with 9 bases in between. This CDR3 is built from 13 residues. CDR3 coding DNA: TGTGCCAGCAGTCAAGGACAGAATGAAAAACTGTTTTTT. Translated: CASSQGQNEKLFF.

CDR3 region: CASSFTGTSGGTDTQYF. CDR3 in DNA: TGCGCCAGCAGCTTCACCGGGACTAGCGGGGGCACAGATACGCAGTATTTT. The V gene is TRBV5-1, the J gene TRBJ2-3; 13 positions match TRBD2. CDR3 length: 17 amino acids. From germline, CDR1 is SGHRS and CDR2 YFSETQ. The V segment lost 2 bases and the J segment 1 base; nucleotides outside the gene matches: 4. Full variable domain (outside the CDR3, taken from reference TRBV5-1 and TRBJ2-3): KAGVTQTPRYLIKTRGQQVTLSCSPISGHRSVSWYQQTPGQGLQFLFEYFSETQRNKGNFPGRFSGRQFSNSRSEMNVSTLELGDSALYLCASSFTGTSGGTDTQYFGPGTRLTVL.

V is TRBV18 and J is TRBJ1-5; D remains unclear. Per the germline V gene, CDR1 is KGHSH and CDR2 is LQKENI. CDR3 length: 17 amino acids. The V and J ends lost 3 bases and 1 base respectively, with 16 bases between them. CDR3 DNA sequence: TGTGCCAGCTCACCTGAGAGCCCCATTTTGAGCAATCAGCCCCAGCATTTT. It yields the protein CASSPESPILSNQPQHF.

The V call is TRBV7-8, the J call TRBJ2-5; D ambiguous. V lost 2 bases and J lost 4, with 14 bases in between. The CDR3 is 15 amino acids. CDR1 and CDR2 from the germline V gene are SGHVS and FQNEAQ. CDR3 DNA sequence: TGTGCCAGCAGCTTAAACAAAGCGATGGGAGAGACCCAGTACTTC. This encodes CASSLNKAMGETQYF.

V usage is TRBV5-4 and J usage is TRBJ2-7; 7 bases line up with TRBD1. Losses at the gene ends were 1 base for V and 3 bases for J; bases not matched to a gene: 7. This CDR3 is 15 amino acids long. The germline V gene has CDR1 SGHNT and CDR2 YYREEE (reference sequence). The CDR3 DNA reads as TGTGCCAGCAGCTTGTTAGGACAGGAGAGCTACGAGCAGTACTTC. Translating it yields CASSLLGQESYEQYF.

CDR3 sequence: CAWRLTGRGGTQYF. The CDR3 DNA sequence: TGTGCCTGGAGGTTGACAGGTCGCGGGGGTACCCAGTACTTC. The V gene is TRBV30, the J gene TRBJ2-5; tentative D call: TRBD2 (7 bases). CDR1 and CDR2 (germline): GTSNPN, SVGIG (reference sequence). V was trimmed by 3 bases and J by 8 bases, leaving 19 bases between them. This CDR3 has 14 amino acids.